The 16 T cell receptor beta chains in this list originate from one sample, sequenced in a study of CD8 T cells in ankylosing spondylitis. These receptors' targets are unknown. TCRdb redid the calling of the 5' RACE reads with MiXCR, one entry per CDR3 protein. The sample records 700,000 to 1,000,000 distinct CDR3 sequences, approximately 10% being singletons. Study-wide results and caveats: A motif of 7 to 9 highly homologous TCR beta variants was seen as apparently characteristic of ankylosing spondylitis blood.

Sequencing was carried out using blood, either unsorted or a sorted T cell fraction (not recorded which). The receptors were gathered from a male donor with ankylosing spondylitis.

The rearrangement uses TRBV7-9 and TRBJ2-7; either TRBD1 or TRBD2 may fit D (5 bases each). The CDR3 is 13 residues long. CDR1 and CDR2 from the germline V gene are SEHNR and FQNEAQ (reference sequence). Trimming took off 8 bases at V and 1 base at J, with 12 bases between the two ends. The CDR3 DNA reads as TGTGCCAGCCGGGAAGGGGCTTCCTACGAGCAGTACTTC. The encoded protein is CASREGASYEQYF.

This clonotype turned up a few times. The chain joins TRBV15 to TRBJ2-7, with 9 bases aligning to TRBD2. Germline loops: CDR1 LNHNV, CDR2 YYDKDF (reference sequence). V trimming: 8 bases; J trimming: 4 bases; junction bases outside the gene matches: 6. This CDR3 is built from 13 residues. The CDR3 region has the DNA TGTGCCACCGAGATAGCGGGGGTTTACGAGCAGTACTTC. It translates to CATEIAGVYEQYF.

CDR3 nucleotide sequence: TGCGCCAGCAGCTTGGAGGTCAACTACGAGCAGTACTTC. The encoded protein is CASSLEVNYEQYF. This chain connects TRBV5-1 to TRBJ2-7; no reliable D call. V was cut by 0 bases and J by 3 bases, with 7 bases left in between. CDR1 and CDR2 from the germline V gene are SGHRS and YFSETQ. CDR3 length: 13 amino acids.

In its sample, this clonotype was seen a few times. This CDR3 is CSANDRLRETQYF. The CDR3, as DNA: TGCAGTGCTAACGACAGGCTTCGGGAGACCCAGTACTTC. The chain carries TRBV20-1 and TRBJ2-5; possibly TRBD1 for D (6 bases). This CDR3 has 13 residues. V was shortened by 4 bases and J by 5 bases, with 14 bases between the two germline ends. CDR1 is DFQATT and CDR2 is SNEGSKA in the germline V gene (reference sequence).

This clonotype was recorded a few times. CDR3 sequence reads: CAIRTQGGTGELFF. The CDR3 coding sequence is TGTGCCATCAGAACGCAGGGCGGCACCGGGGAGCTGTTTTTT. The chain couples TRBV10-3 to TRBJ2-2, with TRBD1 as a possible D gene (5 bases). CDR3 size: 14 residues. V was trimmed by 6 bases and J by 4 bases, leaving 12 bases between them. Germline CDR1 is ENHRY and CDR2 is SYGVKD.

At least ten counts were recorded for this clonotype. V usage is TRBV5-1 and J usage is TRBJ2-5; D unclear. CDR1 is SGHRS, CDR2 YFSETQ, per germline. The CDR3 covers 12 residues. V lost 4 bases, J lost 1 base, and 5 bases lay in between. The CDR3 loop reads CASSQLQETQYF. CDR3 DNA sequence: TGCGCCAGCAGCCAACTCCAAGAGACCCAGTACTTC. The whole variable domain, remainder taken from reference TRBV5-1 and TRBJ2-5, is KAGVTQTPRYLIKTRGQQVTLSCSPISGHRSVSWYQQTPGQGLQFLFEYFSETQRNKGNFPGRFSGRQFSNSRSEMNVSTLELGDSALYLCASSQLQETQYFGPGTRLLVL.

The chain links TRBV5-1 to TRBJ1-1; 10 bases map to TRBD1. The CDR3 spans 14 residues. After removal of 4 bases from V and 6 bases from J, the junction contained 6 bases not matched to a gene. CDR1 is SGHRS, CDR2 YFSETQ, per germline. The CDR3 here is CASSMDRGGAEAFF. The CDR3 nucleotides are TGCGCCAGCAGCATGGACAGGGGGGGAGCTGAAGCTTTCTTT.

This clonotype was seen only a few times. The rearrangement links TRBV29-1 to TRBJ2-4; the D gene is possibly TRBD2 (6 bases). V lost 1 base, J lost 0 bases, and 25 bases lay in between. Germline V gene data show CDR1 as SQVTM and CDR2 as ANQGSEA. The CDR3 is made up of 20 amino acids. As DNA, the CDR3 is TGCAGCGTTGAAGCTCCCCTAACGGGAGTCGCCCGCTTAGCCAAAAACATTCAGTACTTC. Its translation: CSVEAPLTGVARLAKNIQYF.

The sample holds a few counts of this clonotype. At one boundary the junction diverges from the germline segment, which might be a read error. This chain uses TRBV12-3 or TRBV12-4 with TRBJ2-7, with D tentatively TRBD1 (6 bases). CDR3 length equals 13 residues. CDR3 sequence (DNA): TGTGCCAGCAGTTTACGTCACAGGGAGTCGCGATTTTTC. Its translation: CASSLRHRESRFF.

The chain recombines TRBV6-5 with TRBJ2-3; D may be TRBD1 or TRBD2 (7 bases each). Germline CDR1 is MNHEY and CDR2 is SVGAGI. Trimming left V 0 bases short and J 3 bases short, with 13 bases between. The CDR3 extends over 16 amino acids. DNA for the CDR3: TGTGCCAGCAGTTACTCGATCCAGGGGGGGACAGATACGCAGTATTTT. This codes for CASSYSIQGGTDTQYF.

The gene calls are TRBV5-1 and TRBJ2-7; D possibly matches TRBD1 or TRBD2 (5 bases each). This CDR3 has 16 residues. V dropped 0 bases and J dropped 3 bases, with 16 bases sitting between them. Germline-derived CDR1 and CDR2 are SGHRS and YFSETQ. The CDR3 loop is CASSLAAGRIIYEQYF. CDR3 bases: TGCGCCAGCAGCTTGGCCGCAGGGAGAATTATCTACGAGCAGTACTTC.

The chain joins TRBV9 to TRBJ2-1; 7 nucleotides line up with TRBD2. In germline, CDR1 is SGDLS, CDR2 YYNGEE. V lost 5 bases and J lost 5; bases outside the gene matches: 13. This CDR3 spans 16 amino acids. The CDR3 reads CASRGGWREPHNEQFF. For the CDR3, the DNA is TGTGCCAGCAGGGGGGGGTGGCGGGAGCCCCACAATGAGCAGTTCTTC.

This clonotype has a single count. The rearrangement links TRBV4-3 to TRBJ2-1; D may be TRBD1 or TRBD2 (5 bases each). V was pared by 4 bases and J by 7 bases, with 17 bases between. This CDR3 spans 15 amino acids. Germline CDR1 and CDR2: LGHNA and YSLEER. CDR3 in amino acids: CASSRDRDRKNEQFF. The CDR3 nucleotides are TGCGCCAGCAGCCGAGACCGGGACCGTAAGAATGAGCAGTTCTTC.

This clonotype showed up many times. The CDR3: CASSFTGDSPLHF. The CDR3 bases are TGCGCCAGCAGCTTTACAGGGGACTCACCCCTCCACTTT. This chain joins TRBV5-1 and TRBJ1-6, with 7 bases lining up with TRBD1. This CDR3 region has 13 residues. Germline values: CDR1 SGHRS, CDR2 YFSETQ. V gave up 2 bases and J gave up 10 bases; unmatched junction bases: 3.

The V and J genes are TRBV28 and TRBJ2-1; D perhaps matches TRBD1 (7 bases). With 3 bases removed from V and 5 bases from J, the gap between germline ends came to 20 bases. This CDR3 contains 17 residues. Germline V gene sequence: CDR1 MDHEN, CDR2 SYDVKM. CDR3 DNA: TGTGCCAGCAGTTTGGGCGGGACAGCCTTGCGTGACAATGAGCAGTTCTTC. Its protein product is CASSLGGTALRDNEQFF.

CDR3 loop: CASSVERGETQYF. The CDR3 coding sequence is TGTGCCAGCAGCGTAGAACGAGGCGAGACCCAGTACTTC. The chain uses TRBV9 and TRBJ2-5; the D is unclear. The CDR3 covers 13 residues. Germline V gives CDR1 SGDLS, CDR2 YYNGEE. V dropped 0 bases and J dropped 5 bases, with 8 bases sitting between them.